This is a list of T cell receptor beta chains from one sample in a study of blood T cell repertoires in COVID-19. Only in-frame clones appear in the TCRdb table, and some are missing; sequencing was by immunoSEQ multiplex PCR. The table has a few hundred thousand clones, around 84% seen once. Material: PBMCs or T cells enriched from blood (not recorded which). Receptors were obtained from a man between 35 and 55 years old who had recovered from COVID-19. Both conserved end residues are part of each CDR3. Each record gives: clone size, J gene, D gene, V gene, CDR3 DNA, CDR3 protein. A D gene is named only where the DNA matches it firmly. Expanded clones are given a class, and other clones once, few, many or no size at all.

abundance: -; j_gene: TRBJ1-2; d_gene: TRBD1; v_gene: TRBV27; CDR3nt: TGTGCCAGCAGTTTGAGACAGGGGATTTCCTATGGCTACACCTTC; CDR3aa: CASSLRQGISYGYTF
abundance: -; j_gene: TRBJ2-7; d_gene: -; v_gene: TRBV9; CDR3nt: TGTGCCAGCAGCCCCGCCTCGACTAGCTCCTACGAGCAGTACTTC; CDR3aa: CASSPASTSSYEQYF
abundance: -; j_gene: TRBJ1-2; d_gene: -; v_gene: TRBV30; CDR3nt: TGTGCCTGGAGTGTACGGGGCTATGGCTACACCTTC; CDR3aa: CAWSVRGYGYTF
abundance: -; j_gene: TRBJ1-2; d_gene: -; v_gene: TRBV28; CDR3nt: TGTGCCAGCAGTTCCCAGGGGCTCCGCTATGGCTACACCTTC; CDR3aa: CASSSQGLRYGYTF
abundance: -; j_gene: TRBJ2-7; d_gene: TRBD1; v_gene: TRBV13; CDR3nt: TGTGCCAGCAGCTTGTACTCAGGGGGATACGAGCAGTACTTC; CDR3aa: CASSLYSGGYEQYF
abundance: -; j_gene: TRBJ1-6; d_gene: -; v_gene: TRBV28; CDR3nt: TGTGCCAGCGTTGGGCCTGAAAATTCACCCCTCCACTTT; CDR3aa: CASVGPENSPLHF
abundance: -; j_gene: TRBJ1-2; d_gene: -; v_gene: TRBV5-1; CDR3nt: TGCGCCAGCAGCGATCTACAGGGTATTAATGGCTACACCTTC; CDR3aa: CASSDLQGINGYTF
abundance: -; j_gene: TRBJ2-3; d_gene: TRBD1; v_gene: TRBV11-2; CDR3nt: TGTGCCACCTCTCGGGGTGACAGGGGCACAGATACGCAGTATTTT; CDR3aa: CATSRGDRGTDTQYF
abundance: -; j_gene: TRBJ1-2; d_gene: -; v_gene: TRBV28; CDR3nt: TGTGCCACCGGGAGTCCCTACTATGGCTACACCTTC; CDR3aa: CATGSPYYGYTF
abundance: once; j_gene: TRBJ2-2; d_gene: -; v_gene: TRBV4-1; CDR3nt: TGCGCCAGCAGCCAGTGGACTTCGAACACCGGGGAGCTGTTTTTT; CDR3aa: CASSQWTSNTGELFF
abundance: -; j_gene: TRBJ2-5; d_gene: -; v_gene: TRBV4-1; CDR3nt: TGCGCCAGCAGCCAAGAATCCGCAGGGGAATTAGGAGAGACCCAGTACTTC; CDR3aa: CASSQESAGELGETQYF
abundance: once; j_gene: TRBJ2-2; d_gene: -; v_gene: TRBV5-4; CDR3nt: TGTGCCAGCAGCTTGGGCGCAGGGGATTGGGGCGCCGGGGAGCTGTTTTTT; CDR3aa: CASSLGAGDWGAGELFF
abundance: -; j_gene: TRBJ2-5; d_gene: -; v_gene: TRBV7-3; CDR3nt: TGTGCCAGCAGCCAGGAGGGGCAAGAGACCCAGTACTTC; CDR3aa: CASSQEGQETQYF
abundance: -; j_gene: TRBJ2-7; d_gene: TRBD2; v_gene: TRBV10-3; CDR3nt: TGTGCCATCAGTGGCCCCACCTCTAGCGGGAGGCACTACGAGCAGTACTTC; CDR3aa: CAISGPTSSGRHYEQYF
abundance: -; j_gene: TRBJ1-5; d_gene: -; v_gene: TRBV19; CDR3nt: TGTGCCAGTAGCACCCCCCGGGGCGCGGGAATTTCCCCAAGCAATCAGCCCCAGCATTTT; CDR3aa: CASSTPRGAGISPSNQPQHF
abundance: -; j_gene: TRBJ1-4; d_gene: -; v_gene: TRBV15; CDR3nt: TGTGCCACTAGTTTCTCTCGGGGACAACCTACACTGTTTTTT; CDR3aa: CATSFSRGQPTLFF
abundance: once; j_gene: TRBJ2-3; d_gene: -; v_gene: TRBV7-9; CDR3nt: TGTGCCAGCAGCTTAACGGTTCCTGCTCCGCAGTATTTT; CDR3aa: CASSLTVPAPQYF
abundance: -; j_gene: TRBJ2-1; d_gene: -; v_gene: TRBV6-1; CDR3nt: TGTGCCAGCAGTGAACAACGGGGGTCATACAATGAGCAGTTCTTC; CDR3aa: CASSEQRGSYNEQFF
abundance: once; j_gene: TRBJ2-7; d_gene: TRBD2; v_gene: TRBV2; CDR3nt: TGTGCCAGCAGTGAAGTGGGAGGGGCCTACGAGCAGTACTTC; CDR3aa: CASSEVGGAYEQYF
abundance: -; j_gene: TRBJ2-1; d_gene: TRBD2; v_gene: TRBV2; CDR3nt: TGTGCCAGCATCTTGGGACTAGCGGGTTACAATGAGCAGTTCTTC; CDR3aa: CASILGLAGYNEQFF
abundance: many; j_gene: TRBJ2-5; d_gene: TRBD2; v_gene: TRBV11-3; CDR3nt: TGTGCCAGCAGCTTAGGGGGACTAGCAGGAGAGACCCAGTACTTC; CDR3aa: CASSLGGLAGETQYF
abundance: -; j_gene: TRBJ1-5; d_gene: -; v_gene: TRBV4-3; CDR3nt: TGCGCCAGCAGCCAAGACAGGGTGGGCAATCAGCCCCAGCATTTT; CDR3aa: CASSQDRVGNQPQHF
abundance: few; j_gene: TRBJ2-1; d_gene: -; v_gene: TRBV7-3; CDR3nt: TGTGCCAGCAGCTTAACGGAGTATGGTGAGCAGTTCTTC; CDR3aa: CASSLTEYGEQFF
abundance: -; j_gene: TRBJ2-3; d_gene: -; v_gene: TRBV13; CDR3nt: TGTGCCAGCAGCTTGAGATCGCCCACAGATACGCAGTATTTT; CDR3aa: CASSLRSPTDTQYF
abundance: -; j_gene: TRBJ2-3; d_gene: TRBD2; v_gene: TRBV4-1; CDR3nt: TGCGCCAGCAGCCAAGATCAGCGGGGGGGTCTTAGAGATACGCAGTATTTT; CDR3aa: CASSQDQRGGLRDTQYF
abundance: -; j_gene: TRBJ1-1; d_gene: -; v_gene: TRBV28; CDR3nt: TGTGCCAGCAGCGTAGGGGGGGTCATGAACACTGAAGCTTTCTTT; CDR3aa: CASSVGGVMNTEAFF
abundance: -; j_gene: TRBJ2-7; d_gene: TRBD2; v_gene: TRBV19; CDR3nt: TGTGCCAGTAGTATTGGGACTAGCGGGGTCTACGAGCAGTACTTC; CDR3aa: CASSIGTSGVYEQYF
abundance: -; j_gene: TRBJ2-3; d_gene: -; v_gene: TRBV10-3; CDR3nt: TGTGCCATCAGTGAGGGGGCGGGGGCCACAGATACGCAGTATTTT; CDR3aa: CAISEGAGATDTQYF
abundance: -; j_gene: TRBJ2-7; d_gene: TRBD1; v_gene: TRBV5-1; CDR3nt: TGCGCCAGCAGCCCGGAGACAGGGGGGGATTACGAGCAGTACTTC; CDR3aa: CASSPETGGDYEQYF
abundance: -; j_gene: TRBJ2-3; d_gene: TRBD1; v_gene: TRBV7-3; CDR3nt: TGTGCCAGCAGCCAGACAGGGGGTTTAGATACGCAGTATTTT; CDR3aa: CASSQTGGLDTQYF
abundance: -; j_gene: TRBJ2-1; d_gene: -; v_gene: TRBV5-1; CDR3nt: TGCGCCAGCAGCTGGAGGGCCAATGAGCAGTTCTTC; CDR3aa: CASSWRANEQFF
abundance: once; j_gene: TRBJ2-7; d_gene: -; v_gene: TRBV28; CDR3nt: TGTGCCAGCAGTACCGTAACAGGGGAGAGCGGGTCGGTTCTCGAGCAGTACTTC; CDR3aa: CASSTVTGESGSVLEQYF
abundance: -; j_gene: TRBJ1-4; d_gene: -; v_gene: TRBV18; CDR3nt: TGTGCCAGCTCACCATCGACAGGAGGTAATGAAAAACTGTTTTTT; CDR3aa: CASSPSTGGNEKLFF
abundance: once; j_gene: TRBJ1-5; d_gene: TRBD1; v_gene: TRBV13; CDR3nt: TGTGCCAGCAGCGAGCAGGGGGCAAGTCAGCCCCAGCATTTT; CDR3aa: CASSEQGASQPQHF
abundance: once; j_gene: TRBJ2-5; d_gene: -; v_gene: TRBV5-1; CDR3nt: TGCGCCAGCAGCTTCGGAGGATCAGGTTCGGAGACCCAGTACTTC; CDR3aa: CASSFGGSGSETQYF
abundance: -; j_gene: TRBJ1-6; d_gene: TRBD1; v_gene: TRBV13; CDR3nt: TGTGCCAGCAGCGCCGGGACAGGGTCTGGTAATTCACCCCTCCACTTT; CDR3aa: CASSAGTGSGNSPLHF
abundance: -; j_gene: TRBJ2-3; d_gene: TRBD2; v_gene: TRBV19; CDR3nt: TGTGCCAGTAGTACCCTGAGAGCGGGAGCTCGAAATACGCAGTATTTT; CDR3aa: CASSTLRAGARNTQYF
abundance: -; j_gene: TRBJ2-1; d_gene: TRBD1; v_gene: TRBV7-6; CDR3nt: TGTGCCAGCAGCTCCGGACCTTGGGGACAGTACAATGAGCAGTTCTTC; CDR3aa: CASSSGPWGQYNEQFF
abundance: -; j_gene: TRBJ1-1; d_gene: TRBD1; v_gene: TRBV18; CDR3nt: TGTGCCAGCTCACCACCGGGACAGCCGCTTCATGCTTTCTTT; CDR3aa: CASSPPGQPLHAFF
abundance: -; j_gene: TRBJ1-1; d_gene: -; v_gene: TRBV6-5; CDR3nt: TGTGCCAGCAGCCTAAACCAGAACACTGAAGCTTTCTTT; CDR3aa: CASSLNQNTEAFF
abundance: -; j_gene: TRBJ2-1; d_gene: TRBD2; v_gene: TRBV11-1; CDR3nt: TGTGCCAGCAGAAGGCTAGCGGGGGGGCTTAATGAGCAGTTCTTC; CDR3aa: CASRRLAGGLNEQFF
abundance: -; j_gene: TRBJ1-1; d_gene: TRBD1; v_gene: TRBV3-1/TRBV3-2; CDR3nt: TGTGCCAGCAGCGGACAGGGGACCTACACTGAAGCTTTCTTT; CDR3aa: CASSGQGTYTEAFF
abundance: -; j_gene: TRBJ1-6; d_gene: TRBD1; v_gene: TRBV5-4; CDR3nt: TGTGCCAGCAGCCGGGACAGGGTCAACTCACCCCTCCACTTT; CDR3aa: CASSRDRVNSPLHF
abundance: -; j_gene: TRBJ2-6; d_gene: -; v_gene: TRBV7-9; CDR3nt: TGTGCCAGCTCTCAAGGGGGGGCCCACTCTGGGGCCAACGTCCTGACTTTC; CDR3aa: CASSQGGAHSGANVLTF
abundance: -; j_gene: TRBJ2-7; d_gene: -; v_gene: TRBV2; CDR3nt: TGTGCCAGCAGTGAAATTTGGGGAGGGGGGAAGACCTACGAGCAGTACTTC; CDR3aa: CASSEIWGGGKTYEQYF
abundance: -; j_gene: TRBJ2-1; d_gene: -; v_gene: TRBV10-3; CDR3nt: TGTGCCATCAGTGCGGGGAATGAGCAGTTCTTC; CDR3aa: CAISAGNEQFF
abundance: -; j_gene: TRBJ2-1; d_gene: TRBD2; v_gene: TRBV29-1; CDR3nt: TGCAGCGTTGTATGGACTAGCAGATACAATGAGCAGTTCTTC; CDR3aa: CSVVWTSRYNEQFF
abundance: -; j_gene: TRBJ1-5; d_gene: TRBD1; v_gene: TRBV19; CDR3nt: TGTGCCAGCGGGGACAGAGGGGGGACCCAGCATTTT; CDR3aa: CASGDRGGTQHF
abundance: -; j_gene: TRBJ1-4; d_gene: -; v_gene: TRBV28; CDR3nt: TGTGCCAGCAGCCCCGGGGTGGCGGGAACAGGACGTGAAAAACTGTTTTTT; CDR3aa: CASSPGVAGTGREKLFF
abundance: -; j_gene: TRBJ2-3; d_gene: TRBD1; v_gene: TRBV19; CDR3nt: TGTGCCAGTAGTGTTGAAGGGGGCGCGACAGATACGCAGTATTTT; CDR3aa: CASSVEGGATDTQYF
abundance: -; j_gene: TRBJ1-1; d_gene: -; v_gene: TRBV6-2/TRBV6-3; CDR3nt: TGCGCCAGCAGTCCCCGGGCTAGGGGGAACACTGAAGCTTTCTTT; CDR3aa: CASSPRARGNTEAFF